A selection of T cell receptor beta chains follows, all from one sample in a study of shared clonotypes between healthy human individuals. Data came from immunoSEQ multiplex PCR; TCRdb stores just in-frame clones and leaves some out. The table shows about 490,000 clones, with 81% occurring only once. Specimen: PBMCs. These receptors all come from a woman aged 40 to 55 in good health. Some clones in this sample may be carry-over from other donors' samples. Each CDR3 is given with its conserved first and last residue. The order of the fields is J gene, clone size, D gene, V gene, CDR3 protein, CDR3 DNA. A D gene is named only where the DNA matches it firmly. Some rows mark clone size as missing; the rest say once, few, many or name a class of expanded clone.

>TRBJ1-1|-|-|TRBV7-8
CAAQPLYTEAFF
TGTGCCGCCCAACCTTTATACACTGAAGCTTTCTTT
>TRBJ1-2|-|-|TRBV28
CASSFQESRGYTF
TGTGCCAGCAGTTTCCAGGAAAGCCGTGGCTACACCTTC
>TRBJ1-3|-|TRBD1|TRBV29-1
CSVGDRVRGNTIYF
TGCAGCGTTGGGGACAGGGTGCGCGGAAACACCATATATTTT
>TRBJ2-2|-|-|TRBV6-1
CASKIFSETGELFF
TGTGCCAGTAAGATATTTAGCGAGACCGGGGAGCTGTTTTTT
>TRBJ2-5|many|-|TRBV5-1
CASNQGIGETQYF
TGCGCCAGCAATCAGGGAATTGGAGAGACCCAGTACTTC
>TRBJ2-7|-|-|TRBV13
CASSYEPSRGVQYF
TGTGCCAGCAGCTACGAACCTTCTCGTGGAGTGCAGTACTTC
>TRBJ2-1|-|-|TRBV7-8
CASSLGRSVSSYNEQFF
TGTGCCAGCAGCTTAGGGCGGAGCGTTAGCTCCTACAATGAGCAGTTCTTC
>TRBJ2-1|once|TRBD1|TRBV13
CASSLLGWTGLRNEQFF
TGTGCCAGCAGCTTATTGGGTTGGACAGGCCTACGCAATGAGCAGTTCTTC
>TRBJ2-7|-|TRBD2|TRBV6-5
CASTPPGLAGQRQYF
TGTGCCAGCACCCCCCCAGGACTAGCGGGACAGCGGCAGTACTTC
>TRBJ1-3|many|-|TRBV6-1
CASSDAGRRSGNTIYF
TGTGCCAGCAGTGATGCAGGGCGCCGCTCTGGAAACACCATATATTTT
>TRBJ1-1|-|-|TRBV5-6
CASSSRQPNTEAFF
TGTGCCAGCAGCTCACGTCAGCCGAACACTGAAGCTTTCTTT
>TRBJ2-3|-|-|TRBV4-2
CASSQVLGEGDTQYF
TGTGCCAGCAGCCAAGTTTTAGGAGAGGGAGATACGCAGTATTTT
>TRBJ2-7|-|-|TRBV5-4
CASSPTPQAYEQYF
TGTGCCAGCAGCCCCACCCCCCAGGCCTACGAGCAGTACTTC
>TRBJ2-2|-|TRBD2|TRBV6-6
CASRRGLAVNTGELFF
TGTGCCAGCAGGCGAGGACTAGCGGTTAACACCGGGGAGCTGTTTTTT
>TRBJ2-5|few|-|TRBV6-5
CASSSTGQETQYF
TGTGCCAGCAGTTCGACTGGCCAAGAGACCCAGTACTTC
>TRBJ2-1|-|-|TRBV25-1
CASSEGGGSYNEQFF
TGTGCCAGCAGTGAGGGAGGGGGCTCCTACAATGAGCAGTTCTTC
>TRBJ1-1|-|-|TRBV25-1
CASSEEVGKGRGNTEAFF
TGTGCCAGCAGTGAGGAGGTCGGGAAAGGGCGAGGGAACACTGAAGCTTTCTTT
>TRBJ1-1|once|-|TRBV19
CASTNEGGVMNTEAFF
TGTGCCAGCACCAATGAGGGAGGTGTCATGAACACTGAAGCTTTCTTT
>TRBJ1-4|-|-|TRBV27
CASRGWENEKLFF
TGTGCCAGCAGAGGTTGGGAGAATGAAAAACTGTTTTTT
>TRBJ2-2|-|-|TRBV7-2
CASSARQVNTGELFF
TGTGCCAGCAGCGCGCGACAGGTCAACACCGGGGAGCTGTTTTTT
>TRBJ2-7|-|TRBD2|TRBV28
CASSLTSGSQEQYF
TGTGCCAGCAGTCTCACTAGCGGGAGTCAAGAGCAGTACTTC
>TRBJ2-7|-|-|TRBV5-1
CASSQGEGWKYEQYF
TGCGCCAGCAGCCAGGGAGAGGGGTGGAAATACGAGCAGTACTTC
>TRBJ2-5|-|TRBD2|TRBV11-2
CASSPTSEQETQYF
TGTGCCAGCAGCCCAACTAGCGAACAAGAGACCCAGTACTTC
>TRBJ1-1|-|TRBD1|TRBV5-1
CASRNTGGTEAFF
TGCGCCAGCAGAAATACAGGGGGCACTGAAGCTTTCTTT
>TRBJ2-5|-|TRBD1|TRBV29-1
CSVETRDRGLETQYF
TGCAGCGTTGAAACCCGGGACAGGGGGCTGGAGACCCAGTACTTC
>TRBJ2-7|few|TRBD2|TRBV4-1
CASSQGLAESSYEQYF
TGCGCCAGCAGCCAGGGACTAGCTGAAAGCTCCTACGAGCAGTACTTC
>TRBJ1-2|-|-|TRBV15
CATSRTTVNYGYTF
TGTGCCACCAGCAGGACCACAGTAAACTATGGCTACACCTTC
>TRBJ1-2|-|-|TRBV20-1
CSARPPDGYTF
TGCAGTGCTAGACCCCCGGATGGCTACACCTTC
>TRBJ1-2|-|-|TRBV10-2
CASSDGRGENYGYTF
TGCGCCAGCAGTGACGGGAGGGGAGAGAACTATGGCTACACCTTC
>TRBJ2-1|-|TRBD2|TRBV7-8
CASTLRTSPNNEQFF
TGTGCCAGCACCCTCCGGACTAGCCCCAACAATGAGCAGTTCTTC
>TRBJ2-7|-|-|TRBV6-6
CASRVEGNHEQYF
TGTGCCAGCAGAGTAGAGGGTAACCACGAGCAGTACTTC
>TRBJ2-7|-|TRBD2|TRBV15
CATSTPVGGRLQYF
TGTGCCACCAGCACCCCGGTGGGAGGGCGGTTGCAGTACTTC
>TRBJ2-1|-|TRBD2|TRBV11-2
CASSRIPGLAGPNEQFF
TGTGCCAGCAGCCGAATACCGGGACTAGCGGGGCCCAATGAGCAGTTCTTC
>TRBJ1-2|-|TRBD1|TRBV7-9
CASSVDRDYGYTF
TGTGCCAGCAGCGTGGACAGGGACTATGGCTACACCTTC
>TRBJ2-3|once|TRBD2|TRBV7-8
CASSRFLAGGPLDTQYF
TGTGCCAGCAGCAGATTTCTAGCGGGAGGGCCTTTAGATACGCAGTATTTT
>TRBJ1-2|once|-|TRBV7-9
CASGGGRYGYTF
TGTGCCAGCGGAGGGGGTAGGTATGGCTACACCTTC
>TRBJ2-5|-|-|TRBV5-1
CASSLAEAGNGETQYF
TGCGCCAGCAGCTTGGCCGAGGCAGGGAACGGGGAGACCCAGTACTTC
>TRBJ2-5|-|-|TRBV9
CASSAHPEETQYF
TGTGCCAGCAGCGCCCACCCGGAAGAGACCCAGTACTTC
>TRBJ1-2|-|-|TRBV4-1
CASTSSRTVNYGYTF
TGCGCCAGCACCTCCTCCCGGACGGTTAACTATGGCTACACCTTC
>TRBJ1-4|-|TRBD1|TRBV10-3
CAIRGQAGDEKLFF
TGTGCCATCAGGGGACAGGCCGGGGATGAAAAACTGTTTTTT
>TRBJ2-7|-|TRBD2|TRBV27
CASSPPRTSGRAGAYEQYF
TGTGCCAGCAGTCCCCCCCGGACTAGCGGGAGGGCCGGGGCCTACGAGCAGTACTTC
>TRBJ1-1|-|-|TRBV5-8
CASSKRQANTEAFF
TGTGCCAGCAGCAAACGACAGGCGAACACTGAAGCTTTCTTT
>TRBJ2-6|-|-|TRBV4-2
CASSQYPGANVLTF
TGTGCCAGCAGCCAATACCCTGGGGCCAACGTCCTGACTTTC
>TRBJ2-5|-|-|TRBV5-1
CASSSYNRETQYF
TGCGCCAGCAGCTCATACAACCGGGAGACCCAGTACTTC
>TRBJ1-2|once|-|TRBV6-1
CASAVDWGPNYGYTF
TGTGCCAGCGCAGTGGATTGGGGACCTAACTATGGCTACACCTTC
>TRBJ1-1|-|-|TRBV7-3
CASSKRAGSNTEAFF
TGTGCCAGCAGCAAAAGGGCGGGAAGTAACACTGAAGCTTTCTTT
>TRBJ2-3|-|TRBD2|TRBV10-3
CAISESASGRLDTQYF
TGTGCCATCAGTGAGTCGGCTAGCGGGAGGTTAGATACGCAGTATTTT
>TRBJ2-7|few|TRBD2|TRBV5-1
CASSTGVAGDRTDEQYF
TGCGCCAGCAGCACCGGGGTAGCGGGAGACCGGACCGACGAGCAGTACTTC
>TRBJ1-1|-|-|TRBV7-9
CASSLSRGAEAFF
TGTGCCAGCAGCTTATCTCGGGGGGCGGAGGCTTTCTTT
>TRBJ2-7|once|-|TRBV6-1
CATILSSYEQYF
TGTGCCACGATACTAAGCTCCTACGAGCAGTACTTC
>TRBJ2-4|-|-|TRBV7-9
CASSLTGTRGDIQYF
TGTGCCAGCAGCCTTACGGGGACCAGGGGAGACATTCAGTACTTC
>TRBJ2-5|-|TRBD2|TRBV28
CASRLAGLETQYF
TGTGCCAGCAGACTAGCGGGATTAGAGACCCAGTACTTC
>TRBJ2-7|-|TRBD2|TRBV7-2
CASSLEGGIYEQYF
TGTGCCAGCAGCTTAGAGGGAGGGATCTACGAGCAGTACTTC
>TRBJ1-1|few|-|TRBV9
CASSPRTTEAFF
TGTGCCAGCAGCCCCCGGACCACTGAAGCTTTCTTT
>TRBJ1-4|-|-|TRBV6-5
CASSSSATNEKLFF
TGTGCCAGCAGTTCGTCAGCAACTAATGAAAAACTGTTTTTT
>TRBJ1-2|-|-|TRBV14
CASSQDRDAAGYTF
TGTGCCAGCAGCCAAGACCGGGACGCGGCTGGCTACACCTTC
>TRBJ1-2|few|-|TRBV28
CASSPGVYGYTF
TGTGCCAGCAGTCCGGGGGTCTATGGCTACACCTTC
>TRBJ2-7|-|-|TRBV21-1
CASSSWAGGEGKQYF
TGTGCCAGCAGCTCCTGGGCCGGCGGCGAGGGAAAGCAGTACTTC
>TRBJ2-7|once|-|TRBV5-4
CASSPGHPYEQYF
TGTGCCAGCAGCCCGGGACACCCCTACGAGCAGTACTTC